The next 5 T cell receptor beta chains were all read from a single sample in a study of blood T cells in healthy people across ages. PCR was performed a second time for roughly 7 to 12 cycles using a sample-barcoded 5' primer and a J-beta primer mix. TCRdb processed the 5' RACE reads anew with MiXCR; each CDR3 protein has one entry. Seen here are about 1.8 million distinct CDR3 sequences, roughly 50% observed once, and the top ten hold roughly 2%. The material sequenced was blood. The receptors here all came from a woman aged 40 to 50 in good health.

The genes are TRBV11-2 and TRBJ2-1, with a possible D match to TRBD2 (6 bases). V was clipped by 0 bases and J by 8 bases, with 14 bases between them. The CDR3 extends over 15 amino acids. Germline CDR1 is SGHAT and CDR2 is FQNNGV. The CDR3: CASSLESFWGDEQFF. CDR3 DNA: TGTGCCAGCAGCTTAGAGAGCTTCTGGGGGGATGAGCAGTTCTTC. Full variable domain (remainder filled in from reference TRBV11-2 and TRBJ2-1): EAGVAQSPRYKIIEKRQSVAFWCNPISGHATLYWYQQILGQGPKLLIQFQNNGVVDDSQLPKDRFSAERLKGVDSTLKIQPAKLEDSAVYLCASSLESFWGDEQFFGPGTRLTVL.

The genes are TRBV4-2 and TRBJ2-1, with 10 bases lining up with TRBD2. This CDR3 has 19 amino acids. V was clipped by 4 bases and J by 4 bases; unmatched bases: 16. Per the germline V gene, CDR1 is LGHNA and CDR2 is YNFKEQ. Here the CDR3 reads CASSPRGSGGPTLYNEQFF. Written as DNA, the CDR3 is TGTGCCAGCAGCCCCCGCGGTAGCGGGGGGCCGACGCTTTACAATGAGCAGTTCTTC.

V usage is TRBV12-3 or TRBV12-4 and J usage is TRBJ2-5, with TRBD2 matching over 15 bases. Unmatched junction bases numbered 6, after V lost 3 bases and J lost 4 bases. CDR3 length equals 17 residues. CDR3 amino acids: CASSFGLAGGLGETQYF. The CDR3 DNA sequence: TGTGCCAGCAGTTTTGGACTAGCGGGGGGGTTGGGAGAGACCCAGTACTTC.

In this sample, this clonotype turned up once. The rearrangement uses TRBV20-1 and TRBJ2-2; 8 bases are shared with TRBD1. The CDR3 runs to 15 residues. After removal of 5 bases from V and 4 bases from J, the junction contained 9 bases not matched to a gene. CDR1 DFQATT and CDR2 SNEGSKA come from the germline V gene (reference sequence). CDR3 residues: CSAPDRGGITGELFF. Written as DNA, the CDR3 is TGCAGTGCTCCCGACAGGGGAGGCATCACCGGGGAGCTGTTTTTT.

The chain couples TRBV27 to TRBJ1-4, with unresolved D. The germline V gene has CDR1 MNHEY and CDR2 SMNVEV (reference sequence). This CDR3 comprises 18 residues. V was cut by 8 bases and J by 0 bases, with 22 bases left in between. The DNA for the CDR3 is TGTGCCAGCCGTCCCGAAATCGGTTTCCCTGCAACTAATGAAAAACTGTTTTTT. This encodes CASRPEIGFPATNEKLFF.